These T cell receptor beta chains were read from a single sample in a study of technical replicates of blood from a handful of donors. This table comes from immunoSEQ multiplex PCR, and its TCRdb copy is limited to in-frame clones, with some not included. This table has around 80,000 clones, 98% appearing once. The sequenced sample consisted of T cells isolated from PBMCs. Receptors originate from a human donor in good health. Each CDR3 is given with its conserved first and last residue. Fields, in order: V gene, J gene, clone size, CDR3 length, D gene, CDR3 DNA, CDR3 protein. D genes are given only for firm matches. Some rows mark clone size as missing; the rest say once, few, many or name a class of expanded clone.

>TRBV5-4|TRBJ2-2|NA|16|TRBD2
TGTGCCAGCAGCCATTCCAAGCGGGGGCAGACCGGGGAGCTGTTTTTT
CASSHSKRGQTGELFF
>TRBV5-4|TRBJ2-1|few|15|TRBD2
TGTGCCAGCAGCACTGGGGGGGGGAACTACAATGAGCAGTTCTTC
CASSTGGGNYNEQFF
>TRBV23-1|TRBJ2-5|NA|12|NA
TGCGCCAGCAGTCTGGGAGAAGAGACCCAGTACTTC
CASSLGEETQYF
>TRBV9|TRBJ1-2|NA|15|TRBD1
TGTGCCAGCAGCGTGGGGGACAGGGCAAACTATGGCTACACCTTC
CASSVGDRANYGYTF
>TRBV9|TRBJ1-1|NA|14|TRBD1
TGTGCCAGCAGCCAGACAGGGGGTGGTTCTGAAGCTTTCTTT
CASSQTGGGSEAFF
>TRBV5-1|TRBJ2-2|NA|16|TRBD1
TGCGCCAGCAGCTTCCGGGACAGGGGAAACACCGGGGAGCTGTTTTTT
CASSFRDRGNTGELFF
>TRBV30|TRBJ2-3|NA|15|NA
TGTGCCTGGAGCGGAGGGGCCCTACACACAGATACGCAGTATTTT
CAWSGGALHTDTQYF
>TRBV5-8|TRBJ1-1|NA|13|TRBD1
TGTGCCAGCAGACCTGACAGGGGGACTGAAGCTTTCTTT
CASRPDRGTEAFF
>TRBV5-4|TRBJ2-3|NA|14|NA
TGTGCCAGCAGCCTCGGACAGAGCACAGATACGCAGTATTTT
CASSLGQSTDTQYF
>TRBV11-2|TRBJ2-7|NA|17|TRBD2
TGTGCCAGCAGCTCCCACCCACTAGCGAGGAGATCCTACGAGCAGTACTTC
CASSSHPLARRSYEQYF
>TRBV7-9|TRBJ1-2|once|14|NA
TGTGCCAGCAGCTACCCTGGAGGGGCCGATGGCTACACCTTC
CASSYPGGADGYTF
>TRBV4-1|TRBJ2-7|NA|18|NA
TGCGCCAGCAGCCACTCGCGGACTTTGTCGGAACGAATCTACGAGCAGTACTTC
CASSHSRTLSERIYEQYF
>TRBV12-5|TRBJ2-7|NA|13|NA
TGTGCTAGTGGTTTGCGTCCCAGGGACGAGCAGTACTTC
CASGLRPRDEQYF
>TRBV30|TRBJ1-6|NA|16|NA
TGTGCCTGGAGTTATATATCCGGGACAAGTAATTCACCCCTCCACTTT
CAWSYISGTSNSPLHF
>TRBV7-6|TRBJ2-7|once|13|NA
TGTGCCAGCAGCCCAGGTGAAATCTACGAGCAGTACTTC
CASSPGEIYEQYF
>TRBV5-6|TRBJ2-2|NA|13|NA
TGTGCCAGCTTCCGGGGTGTCGCCGGGGAGCTGTTTTTT
CASFRGVAGELFF
>TRBV7-2|TRBJ1-4|NA|15|NA
TGTGCCAGCAGCCGAAACGGGGGGTATAATGAAAAACTGTTTTTT
CASSRNGGYNEKLFF
>TRBV15|TRBJ1-6|NA|16|NA
TGTGCCACCAGCAGAGTGGATAAGGGGATACTGCCGGTCTTCCACTTT
CATSRVDKGILPVFHF
>TRBV5-1|TRBJ1-1|NA|15|TRBD1
TGCGCCAGTGCCACAGGGGGCTCTATGGGCACTGAAGCTTTCTTT
CASATGGSMGTEAFF
>TRBV5-4|TRBJ2-3|NA|16|NA
TGTGCCAGCAGCTTGGCCAGTATGCCTAGCACAGATACGCAGTATTTT
CASSLASMPSTDTQYF
>TRBV4-1|TRBJ1-1|NA|14|TRBD1
TGCGCCAGCAGCCAAGTGCCCGGGACAGATGAAGCTTTCTTT
CASSQVPGTDEAFF
>TRBV5-1|TRBJ2-2|NA|12|NA
TGCGCCAGCAGCCCGTACACCGGGGAGCTGTTTTTT
CASSPYTGELFF
>TRBV5-1|TRBJ2-1|once|16|TRBD2
TGCGCCAGCAGCTTGGAGGGCGGGAGCTCCTACAATGAGCAGTTCTTC
CASSLEGGSSYNEQFF
>TRBV9|TRBJ1-2|NA|15|TRBD1
TGTGCCAGCAGCGTAGCTGGGACAGGGGGCCATGGCTACACCTTC
CASSVAGTGGHGYTF
>TRBV7-2|TRBJ2-7|NA|15|TRBD1
TGTGCCAGCAGCTTAGGGGGACAGGGGATATACGAGCAGTACTTC
CASSLGGQGIYEQYF
>TRBV23-1|TRBJ1-2|NA|16|NA
TGCGCCAGCAGTCAATTAAATCGATCAGGGTCCTATGGCTACACCTTC
CASSQLNRSGSYGYTF
>TRBV7-8|TRBJ1-2|NA|19|TRBD1
TGTGCCAGCAGCTTATTCTTTGGGGACAGCTCCTACTCTAACTATGGCTACACCTTC
CASSLFFGDSSYSNYGYTF
>TRBV19|TRBJ1-5|NA|17|TRBD1
TGTGCCACAAGGGGAGACAGGGGCATCTATAGCAATCAGCCCCAGCATTTT
CATRGDRGIYSNQPQHF
>TRBV18|TRBJ2-4|once|21|TRBD2
TGTGCCAGCTCACCACCCGCCACCGGGACTAGGAGCGTACTAGCCAAAAACATTCAGTACTTC
CASSPPATGTRSVLAKNIQYF
>TRBV9|TRBJ2-7|NA|16|TRBD2
TGTGCCAGCAGCGTAGTCCCCCTAGCGGGATCCTACGAGCAGTACTTC
CASSVVPLAGSYEQYF
>TRBV6-6|TRBJ2-3|NA|15|TRBD2
TGTGCCAGCAGTCGCGGGGGGGCCGGGACAGATACGCAGTATTTT
CASSRGGAGTDTQYF
>TRBV30|TRBJ1-2|NA|11|NA
TGTGCCTGGAGTGGGCAGGGTCTATACACCTTC
CAWSGQGLYTF
>TRBV5-4|TRBJ1-1|NA|14|NA
TGTGCCAGCAGCTGGGGTCTTAGGGGCACTGAAGCTTTCTTT
CASSWGLRGTEAFF
>TRBV6-1|TRBJ2-2|NA|15|TRBD2
TGTGCCAGCAGGACCGGGACTAGTCTCTCCGGGGAGCTGTTTTTT
CASRTGTSLSGELFF
>TRBV9|TRBJ2-3|NA|17|TRBD2
TGTGCCAGCAGCGTAGGTCGAGCTCGCGGGGGTCCAGATACGCAGTATTTT
CASSVGRARGGPDTQYF
>TRBV25-1|TRBJ1-5|NA|17|TRBD1
TGTGCCAGCAGTGCAGGACAGGGTAGTGATTTCAATCAGCCCCAGCATTTT
CASSAGQGSDFNQPQHF
>TRBV18|TRBJ1-5|NA|14|NA
TGTGCCAGTTCGGACTCATCGCCCAATCAGCCCCAGCATTTT
CASSDSSPNQPQHF
>TRBV5-1|TRBJ2-1|once|15|NA
TGCGCCAGCAGGAACCAGGGTCTCGTCAACAATGAGCAGTTCTTC
CASRNQGLVNNEQFF
>TRBV5-1|TRBJ2-1|NA|14|NA
TGCGCCAGCTACAACGGGAGCTCCTACAATGAGCAGTTCTTC
CASYNGSSYNEQFF
>TRBV18|TRBJ2-6|NA|19|TRBD1
TGTGCCAGCTCACCGTTCCAATTAACAGGGGGCTCTGGGGCCAACGTCCTGACTTTC
CASSPFQLTGGSGANVLTF
>TRBV28|TRBJ1-2|NA|15|TRBD1
TGTGCCAGCAGTACATACCGGGGACAGAGCTATGGCTACACCTTC
CASSTYRGQSYGYTF
>TRBV28|TRBJ2-5|NA|16|NA
TGTGCCAGCAGTTTATTTACAGGTCTAGGCCAAGAGACCCAGTACTTC
CASSLFTGLGQETQYF
>TRBV6-5|TRBJ1-2|NA|14|TRBD1
TGTGCCAGCAGTCGACAGGGGGCGGAAGGGAGCTACACCTTC
CASSRQGAEGSYTF
>TRBV6-1|TRBJ2-3|NA|17|TRBD2
TGTGCCAGCAGTGGCATACTAGCGGGAGTTGTCACAGATACGCAGTATTTT
CASSGILAGVVTDTQYF
>TRBV27|TRBJ2-7|NA|13|TRBD2
TGTGCCAGCAGCAGCGGGGACTCCTACGAGCAGTACTTC
CASSSGDSYEQYF